This entry features one TCR beta chain sequence. No antigen is known for it. The record has no base qualities; no much larger clone is one base away. This entry is derived from a study of T cell changes during pregnancy in multiple sclerosis (dated by TCRdb to the late 2010s). For the wider study: In women with multiple sclerosis, the researchers looked at how the T cell repertoire shifted as pregnancy progressed.

The V and J ends are trimmed by 0 bases and 5 bases, leaving 14 bases between them. The germline V gene encodes CDR1 SGDLS and CDR2 YYNGEE. The CDR3 spans 15 residues, from the cysteine through the phenylalanine. Solely the CDR3 DNA is kept, with 45 bases framed from the first base. Library creation used the immunoSEQ multiplex PCR assay. TCRdb retrieved this table from immuneACCESS and kept in-frame rearrangements only. Not all clones are present; in checked studies, unresolved V genes account for under half, and no reason is known for the remainder. The sample yields about 50,000 clones; 91% were counted once. The biggest ten clones account for roughly 10% of the sample.

The source was CD8+ T cells from peripheral blood mononuclear cells, collected after pregnancy. The chain was built from TRBV9 and TRBJ1-2, and perhaps TRBD1 as D gene, on 6 matching bases. This receptor was identified in a female donor with multiple sclerosis, enrolled in a pregnancy study. The CDR3 corresponds to CASSVAEGHIYGYTF. The DNA reads TGTGCCAGCAGCGTAGCCGAGGGACACATTTATGGCTACACCTTC. When the CDR3 is completed using the reference TRBV9 and TRBJ1-2 genes on either side, the full variable domain is DSGVTQTPKHLITATGQRVTLRCSPRSGDLSVYWYQQSLDQGLQFLIQYYNGEERAKGNILERFSAQQFPDLHSELNLSSLELGDSALYFCASSVAEGHIYGYTFGSGTRLTVV.